A single T cell receptor (beta chain) is shown here with its context. Germline CDR1 reads LGHNA; CDR2 reads YNFKEQ. After removal of 0 bases from V and 4 bases from J, the junction contained 2 bases not matched to a gene. This CDR3 comprises 15 residues. Per the original methods: Quantification of nucleated cells was approximated via reference gene primer amplification. TCRdb's copy holds only in-frame clones and misses some; the assay was immunoSEQ multiplex PCR. The V and J calls and the clone size are those of that table, but D and trimming were determined from the DNA. Of some 320,000 clones in the sample, about 92% were seen once. The record originates from a study of blood T cell repertoires in COVID-19. Across the study: The United States, Italy and Spain supplied acute and convalescent COVID-19 samples.

Individuals aged about 18 to 89 years were recruited from roughly 23 US areas. The rearrangement uses TRBV4-2 and TRBJ1-2, with 10 bases lining up with TRBD1. Material: PBMCs or T cells enriched from blood (not recorded which). The source is a man aged 55-75 years who had recovered from COVID-19. As DNA, the CDR3 is TGTGCCAGCAGCCAAGAGGACAGGGGGACCTATGGCTACACCTTC. Translating gives CASSQEDRGTYGYTF.